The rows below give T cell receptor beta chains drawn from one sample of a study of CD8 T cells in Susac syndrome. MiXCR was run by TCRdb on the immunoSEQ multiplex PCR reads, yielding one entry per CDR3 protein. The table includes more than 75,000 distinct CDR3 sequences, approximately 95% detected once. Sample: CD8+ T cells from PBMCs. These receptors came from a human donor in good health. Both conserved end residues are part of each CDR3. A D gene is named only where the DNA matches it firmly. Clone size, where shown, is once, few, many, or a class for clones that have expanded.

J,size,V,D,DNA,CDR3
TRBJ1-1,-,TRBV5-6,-,TGTGCCAGCAGCTTCCGGGGGGAAGCTTTCTTT,CASSFRGEAFF
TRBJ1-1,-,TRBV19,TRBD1,TGTGCCACTCGGGACAGGGCGGACACTGAAGCTTTCTTT,CATRDRADTEAFF
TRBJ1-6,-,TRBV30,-,TGTGCCTGGAGTGTTTCGTCCTCGATAAAGCCAAATTCACCCCTCCACTTT,CAWSVSSSIKPNSPLHF
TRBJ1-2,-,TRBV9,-,TGTGCCAGCAGCGACGGGGAATTTAGGGATGGCTACACCTTC,CASSDGEFRDGYTF
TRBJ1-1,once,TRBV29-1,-,TGCAGCGCCGACATACCTGAAGCTTTCTTT,CSADIPEAFF
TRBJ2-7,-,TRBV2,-,TGTGCCGGGTCATACTCGGGGGACTACGAGCAGTACTTC,CAGSYSGDYEQYF
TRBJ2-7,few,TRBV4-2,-,TGTGCCAGCAGCTCACAGGCTGAGCAGTACTTC,CASSSQAEQYF
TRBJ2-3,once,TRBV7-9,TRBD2,TGTGCCAGCAGTTCATCACCGGGGGGACTGAGCACAGATACGCAGTATTTT,CASSSSPGGLSTDTQYF
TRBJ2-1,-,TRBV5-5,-,TGTGCCAGCAGCTTCGGCAGAAACTACAATGAGCAGTTCTTC,CASSFGRNYNEQFF
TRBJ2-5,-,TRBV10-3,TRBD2,TGTGCCATCAGTGAGCCAGCGGGGATCGGCCAAGAGACCCAGTACTTC,CAISEPAGIGQETQYF
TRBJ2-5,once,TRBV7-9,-,TGTGCCAGCAGCTCCCCCGAGGATATGTACGAGGCGGAGACCCAGTACTTC,CASSSPEDMYEAETQYF
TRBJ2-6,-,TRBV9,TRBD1,TGTGCCAGCAGCGAACGGACAGGGAGTGAGGCGGCAGGGGCCAACGTCCTGACTTTC,CASSERTGSEAAGANVLTF
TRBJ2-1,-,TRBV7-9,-,TGTGCCAGCAGCTTAGAACAGGGTACCTACAATGAGCAGTTCTTC,CASSLEQGTYNEQFF
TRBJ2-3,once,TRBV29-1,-,TGCAGCGTCCCACACGGTCCTTACACAGATACGCAGTATTTT,CSVPHGPYTDTQYF
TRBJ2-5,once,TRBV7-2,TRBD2,TGTGCCAGCAGTCCCGGAGGTCGGGGGGGCTTGGAGACCCAGTACTTC,CASSPGGRGGLETQYF